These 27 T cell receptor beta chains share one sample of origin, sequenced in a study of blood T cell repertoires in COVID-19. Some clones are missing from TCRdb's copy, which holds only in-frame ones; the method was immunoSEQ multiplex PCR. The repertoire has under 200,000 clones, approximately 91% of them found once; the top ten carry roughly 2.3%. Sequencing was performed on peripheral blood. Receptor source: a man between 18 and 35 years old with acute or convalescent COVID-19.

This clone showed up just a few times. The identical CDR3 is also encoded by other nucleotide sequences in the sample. The CDR3 here is CAWSGQEYGYTF. The CDR3, as DNA: TGTGCCTGGAGTGGACAGGAATATGGCTACACCTTC. The chain links TRBV30 to TRBJ1-2; tentative D call: TRBD1 (6 bases). CDR1 is GTSNPN and CDR2 is SVGIG in the germline V gene (reference sequence). The CDR3 has 12 residues. Between the trimmed V and J ends, which lost 1 base and 5 bases, there was a span of 8 bases.

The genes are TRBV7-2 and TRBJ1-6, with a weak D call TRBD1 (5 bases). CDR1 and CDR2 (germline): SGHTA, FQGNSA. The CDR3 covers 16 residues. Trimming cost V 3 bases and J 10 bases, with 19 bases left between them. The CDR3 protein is CASSFNRIGSGSPLHF. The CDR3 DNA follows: TGTGCCAGCAGCTTTAATAGGATCGGGTCAGGGTCACCCCTCCACTTT.

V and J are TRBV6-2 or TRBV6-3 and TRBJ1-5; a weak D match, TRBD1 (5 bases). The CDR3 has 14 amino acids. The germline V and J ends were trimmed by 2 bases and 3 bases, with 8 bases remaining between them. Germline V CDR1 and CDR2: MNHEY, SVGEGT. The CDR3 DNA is TGTGCCAGCAGTTACGACAGATTCAATCAGCCCCAGCATTTT. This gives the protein CASSYDRFNQPQHF.

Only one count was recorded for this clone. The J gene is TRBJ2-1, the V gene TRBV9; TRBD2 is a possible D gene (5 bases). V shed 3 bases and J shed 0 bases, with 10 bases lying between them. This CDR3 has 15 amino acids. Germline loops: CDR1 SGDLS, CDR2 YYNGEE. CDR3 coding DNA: TGTGCCAGCAGCGAAACCGGGGACTCCTACAATGAGCAGTTCTTC. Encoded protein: CASSETGDSYNEQFF.

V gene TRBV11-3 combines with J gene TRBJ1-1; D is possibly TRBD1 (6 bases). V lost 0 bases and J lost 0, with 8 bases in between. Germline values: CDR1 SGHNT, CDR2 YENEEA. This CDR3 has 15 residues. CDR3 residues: CASSLDGQMNTEAFF. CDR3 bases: TGTGCCAGCAGCTTAGACGGACAGATGAACACTGAAGCTTTCTTT.

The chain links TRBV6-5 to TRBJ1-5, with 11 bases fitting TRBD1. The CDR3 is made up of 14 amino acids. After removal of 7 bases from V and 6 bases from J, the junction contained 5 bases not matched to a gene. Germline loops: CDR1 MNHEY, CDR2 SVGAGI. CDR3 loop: CASTDRGLGQPQHF. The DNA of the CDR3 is TGTGCCAGCACGGACAGGGGGCTGGGTCAGCCCCAGCATTTT.

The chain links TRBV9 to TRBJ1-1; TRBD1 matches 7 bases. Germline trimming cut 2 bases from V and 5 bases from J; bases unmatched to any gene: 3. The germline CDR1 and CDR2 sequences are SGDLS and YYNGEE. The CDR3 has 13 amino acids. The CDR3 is CASSVRQGTEAFF. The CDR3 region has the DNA TGTGCCAGCAGCGTTAGACAGGGTACTGAAGCTTTCTTT.

CDR3 DNA: TGTGCCAGCAGCCAGCCCAACGGAATCGCGAAGGAAGCGCTAAGGGGCCGGGATCAGCCCCAGCATTTT. This sequence encodes CASSQPNGIAKEALRGRDQPQHF. V gene TRBV3-1 (or the pseudogene TRBV3-2) combines with J gene TRBJ1-5; TRBD1 might be the D (5 bases). The germline V gene encodes CDR1 LGHDT and CDR2 YNNKEL (reference sequence). There are 23 residues in the CDR3. V was cut by 3 bases and J by 5 bases, with 38 bases left in between.

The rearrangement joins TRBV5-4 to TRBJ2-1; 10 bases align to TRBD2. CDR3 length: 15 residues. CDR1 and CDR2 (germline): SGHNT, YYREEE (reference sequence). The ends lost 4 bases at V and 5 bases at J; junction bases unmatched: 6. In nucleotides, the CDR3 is TGTGCCAGCAGCCGGACTAGCGGATTCCACAATGAGCAGTTCTTC. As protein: CASSRTSGFHNEQFF. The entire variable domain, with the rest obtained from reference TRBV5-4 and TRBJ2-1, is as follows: ETGVTQSPTHLIKTRGQQVTLRCSSQSGHNTVSWYQQALGQGPQFIFQYYREEENGRGNFPPRFSGLQFPNYSSELNVNALELDDSALYLCASSRTSGFHNEQFFGPGTRLTVL.

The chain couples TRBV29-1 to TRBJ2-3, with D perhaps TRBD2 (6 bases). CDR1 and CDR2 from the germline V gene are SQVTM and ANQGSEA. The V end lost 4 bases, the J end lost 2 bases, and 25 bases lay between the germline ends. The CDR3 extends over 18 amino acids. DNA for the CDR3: TGCAGCGTTGCCTTACGACGACGGGACTCTTTCTCCACAGATACGCAGTATTTT. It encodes CSVALRRRDSFSTDTQYF.

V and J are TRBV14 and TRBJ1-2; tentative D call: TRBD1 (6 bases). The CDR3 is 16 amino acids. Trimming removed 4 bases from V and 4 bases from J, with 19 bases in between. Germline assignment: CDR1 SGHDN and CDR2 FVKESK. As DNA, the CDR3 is TGTGCCAGCAGCCCAGTTAAACAGGGCCTTCTCTATGGCTACACCTTC. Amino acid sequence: CASSPVKQGLLYGYTF.

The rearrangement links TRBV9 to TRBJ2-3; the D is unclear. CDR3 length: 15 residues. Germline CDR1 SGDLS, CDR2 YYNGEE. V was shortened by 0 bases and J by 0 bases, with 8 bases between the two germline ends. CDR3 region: CASSVVLPSTDTQYF. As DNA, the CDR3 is TGTGCCAGCAGCGTAGTCCTTCCTAGCACAGATACGCAGTATTTT.

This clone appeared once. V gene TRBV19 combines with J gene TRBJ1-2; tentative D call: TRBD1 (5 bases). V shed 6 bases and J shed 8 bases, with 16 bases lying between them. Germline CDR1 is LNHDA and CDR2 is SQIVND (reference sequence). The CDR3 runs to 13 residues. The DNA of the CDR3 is TGTGCCAGTAGCGTCGCCTCAGGGATCGGCTACACCTTC. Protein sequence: CASSVASGIGYTF.

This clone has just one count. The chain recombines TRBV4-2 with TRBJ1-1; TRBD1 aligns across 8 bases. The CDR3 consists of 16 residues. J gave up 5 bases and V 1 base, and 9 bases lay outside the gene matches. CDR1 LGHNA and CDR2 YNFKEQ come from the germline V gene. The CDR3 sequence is CASSQVLDRGWTEAFF. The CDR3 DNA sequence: TGTGCCAGCAGCCAAGTCTTAGACAGGGGATGGACTGAAGCTTTCTTT.

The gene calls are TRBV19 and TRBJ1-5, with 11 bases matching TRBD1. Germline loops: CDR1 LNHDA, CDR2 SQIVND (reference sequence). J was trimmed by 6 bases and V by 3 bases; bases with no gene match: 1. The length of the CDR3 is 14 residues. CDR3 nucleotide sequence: TGTGCCAGTAGTATTGGGACAGGGGGTCAGCCCCAGCATTTT. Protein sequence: CASSIGTGGQPQHF. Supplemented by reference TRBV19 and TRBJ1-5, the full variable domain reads DGGITQSPKYLFRKEGQNVTLSCEQNLNHDAMYWYRQDPGQGLRLIYYSQIVNDFQKGDIAEGYSVSREKKESFPLTVTSAQKNPTAFYLCASSIGTGGQPQHFGDGTRLSIL.

The DNA for the CDR3 is TGTGCCAGCAGCTTGGCCATCAGGGGCACTGAAGCTTTCTTT. As protein: CASSLAIRGTEAFF. The chain carries TRBV5-6 and TRBJ1-1, with a tentative D call TRBD1 (6 bases). CDR1 and CDR2 (germline): SGHDT, YYEEEE. This CDR3 has 14 residues. V lost 0 bases and J lost 4, with 10 bases in between.

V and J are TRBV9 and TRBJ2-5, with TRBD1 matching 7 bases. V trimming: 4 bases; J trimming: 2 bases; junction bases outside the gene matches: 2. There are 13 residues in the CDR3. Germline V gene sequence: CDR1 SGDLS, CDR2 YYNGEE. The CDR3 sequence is CASSLGQQETQYF. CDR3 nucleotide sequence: TGTGCCAGCAGCTTGGGACAGCAAGAGACCCAGTACTTC.

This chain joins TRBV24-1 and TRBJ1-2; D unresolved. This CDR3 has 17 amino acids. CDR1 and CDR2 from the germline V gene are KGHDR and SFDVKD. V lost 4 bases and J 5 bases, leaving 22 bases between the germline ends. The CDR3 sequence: CATSDPAPSQDKYGYTF. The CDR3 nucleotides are TGTGCCACCAGTGACCCGGCCCCATCCCAAGACAAATATGGCTACACCTTC.

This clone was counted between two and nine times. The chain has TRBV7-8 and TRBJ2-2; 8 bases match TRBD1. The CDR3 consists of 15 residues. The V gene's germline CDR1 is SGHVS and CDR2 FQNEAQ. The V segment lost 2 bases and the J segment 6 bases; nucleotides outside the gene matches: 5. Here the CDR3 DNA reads TGTGCCAGCAGCTTAAGATCGGACAGGGCCGGGGAGCTGTTTTTT. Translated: CASSLRSDRAGELFF.

DNA of the CDR3: TGTGCCAGTAGCCCGGGACAGGATAATTCACCCCTCCACTTT. This sequence encodes CASSPGQDNSPLHF. The gene calls are TRBV19 and TRBJ1-6, with 8 bases matching TRBD1. This CDR3 has 14 amino acids. With 6 bases clipped from V and 5 bases from J, the junction kept 3 bases outside the gene matches. Germline V gene data show CDR1 as LNHDA and CDR2 as SQIVND (reference sequence).

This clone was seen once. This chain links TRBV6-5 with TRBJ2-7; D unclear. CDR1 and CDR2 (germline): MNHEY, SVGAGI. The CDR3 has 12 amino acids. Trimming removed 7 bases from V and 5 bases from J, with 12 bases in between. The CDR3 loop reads CASTTSEDEQYF. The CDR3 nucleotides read TGTGCCAGCACCACGTCCGAGGACGAGCAGTACTTC.

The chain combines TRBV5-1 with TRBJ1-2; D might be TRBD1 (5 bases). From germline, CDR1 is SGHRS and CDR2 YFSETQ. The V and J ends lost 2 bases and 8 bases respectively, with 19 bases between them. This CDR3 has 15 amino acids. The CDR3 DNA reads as TGCGCCAGCAGCTTAACCACCGGGGTGGAGGGGGGCTACACCTTC. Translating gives CASSLTTGVEGGYTF.

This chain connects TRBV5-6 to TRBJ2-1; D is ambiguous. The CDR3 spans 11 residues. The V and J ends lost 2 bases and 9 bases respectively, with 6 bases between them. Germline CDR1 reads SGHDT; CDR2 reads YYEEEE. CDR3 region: CASSFMAEQFF. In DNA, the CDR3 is TGTGCCAGCAGCTTCATGGCTGAGCAGTTCTTC.

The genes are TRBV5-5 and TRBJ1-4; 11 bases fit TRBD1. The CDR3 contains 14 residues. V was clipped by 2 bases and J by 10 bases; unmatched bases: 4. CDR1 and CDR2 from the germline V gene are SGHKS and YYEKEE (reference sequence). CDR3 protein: CASSLPGQGVKLFF. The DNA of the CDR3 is TGTGCCAGCAGCTTACCGGGACAGGGGGTAAAACTGTTTTTT.

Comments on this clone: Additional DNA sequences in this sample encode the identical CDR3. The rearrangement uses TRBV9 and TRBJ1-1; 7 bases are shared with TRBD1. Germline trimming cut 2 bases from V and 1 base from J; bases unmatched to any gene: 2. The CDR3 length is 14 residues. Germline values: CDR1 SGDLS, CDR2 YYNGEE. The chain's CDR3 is CASSVGQRNTEAFF. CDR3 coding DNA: TGTGCCAGCAGCGTGGGACAGCGGAACACTGAAGCTTTCTTT.

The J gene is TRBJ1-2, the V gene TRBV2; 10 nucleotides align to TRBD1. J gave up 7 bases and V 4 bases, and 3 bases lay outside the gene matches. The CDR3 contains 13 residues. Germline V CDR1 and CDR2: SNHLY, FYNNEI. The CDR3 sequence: CASSAWTGGGYTF. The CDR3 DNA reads TGTGCCAGCAGTGCGTGGACAGGGGGTGGCTACACCTTC.

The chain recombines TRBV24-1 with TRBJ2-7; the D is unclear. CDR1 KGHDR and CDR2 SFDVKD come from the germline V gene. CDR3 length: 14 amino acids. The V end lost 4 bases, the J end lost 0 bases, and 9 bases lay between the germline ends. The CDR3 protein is CATSDPIDSYEQYF. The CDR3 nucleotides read TGTGCCACCAGTGACCCGATAGACTCCTACGAGCAGTACTTC.